Included here is one T cell receptor beta chain sequence, with context. What it binds is unknown. This sample is part of a study of graft-versus-host responses after intestinal transplantation. Sequencing was performed with immunoSEQ multiplex PCR; in TCRdb, only in-frame clones are kept and a portion is missing. The data contain about 120,000 clones, around 96% of them seen just once; the ten biggest clones take up about 3.3%. The CDR3 covers 11 residues. The germline gives CDR1 MNHEY, CDR2 SVGAGI. V dropped 2 bases and J dropped 6 bases, with 5 bases sitting between them. This TCR came from a human donor who received an intestinal transplant. The starting material was unstimulated CD8+ T cells sorted from spleen or lymph node cells, obtained before intestinal transplant. The chain has TRBV6-5 and TRBJ2-7; D not resolved. This CDR3 is CASSYRGEQYF. For the CDR3, the DNA is TGTGCCAGCAGTTACAGAGGCGAGCAGTACTTC.